What follows are 32 T cell receptor beta chains derived from one specimen sequenced in a study of Graves' ophthalmopathy and Graves' hyperthyroidism. The authors amplified TCR beta CDR3 regions, and they did so from RNA transcripts for repertoire sequencing. After a first-round RT-PCR with HTBI primers, a second-round multiplex PCR was run. TCRdb ran MiXCR on the multiplex PCR reads and lists one entry per CDR3 protein. This sample has 900,000 to 1,200,000 distinct CDR3 sequences; around a third occur once, and the top ten carry around 10%. Sequencing used peripheral blood or thyroid tissue (not recorded which). The receptors derive from an adult man with Graves' hyperthyroidism.

The J gene is TRBJ2-7, the V gene TRBV12-3 or TRBV12-4; D assignment may be TRBD1 or TRBD2 (5 bases each). The CDR3 has 15 amino acids. The chain's CDR3 is CASGLARDHSYEQYF. The CDR3 bases are TGTGCTAGTGGTTTGGCTAGGGACCACTCCTACGAGCAGTACTTC.

The V and J genes are TRBV28 and TRBJ1-1, with D uncertain. This CDR3 is 13 amino acids long. V lost 2 bases to trimming and J lost 12 bases, with 16 bases between them. Germline values: CDR1 MDHEN, CDR2 SYDVKM. This CDR3 is CASSLGLTYIPFF. The DNA of the CDR3 is TGTGCCAGCAGTTTAGGGTTGACTTATATACCTTTCTTT. Using reference TRBV28 and TRBJ1-1 for the parts outside the CDR3, the full variable domain is DVKVTQSSRYLVKRTGEKVFLECVQDMDHENMFWYRQDPGLGLRLIYFSYDVKMKEKGDIPEGYSVSREKKERFSLILESASTNQTSMYLCASSLGLTYIPFFGQGTRLTVV.

This clonotype was counted once. The chain carries TRBV15 and TRBJ2-2; D is uncertain. Germline V gene data show CDR1 as LNHNV and CDR2 as YYDKDF (reference sequence). The CDR3 runs to 14 residues. V shed 0 bases and J shed 8 bases, with 10 bases lying between them. The CDR3 reads CATSRDLEAGELFF. Here the CDR3 DNA reads TGTGCCACCAGCAGAGATCTTGAGGCGGGGGAGCTGTTTTTT.

Here the CDR3 reads CASSLIWNTGELFF. Here the CDR3 DNA reads TGTGCCAGCAGCTTAATCTGGAACACCGGGGAGCTGTTTTTT. The rearrangement links TRBV7-9 to TRBJ2-2; unclear D gene. V lost 2 bases, J lost 1 base, and 5 bases lay in between. This CDR3 is 14 amino acids long. Germline-derived CDR1 and CDR2 are SEHNR and FQNEAQ (reference sequence).

The sample holds a few counts of this clonotype. This rearrangement joins TRBV7-2 to TRBJ2-2, with TRBD1 as a possible D gene (5 bases). The CDR3 has 15 amino acids. CDR1 is SGHTA and CDR2 is FQGNSA in the germline V gene. V was cut by 8 bases and J by 5 bases, with 18 bases left in between. The CDR3 DNA follows: TGTGCCAGCGGTGCCCAGACAGTTACTACCGGGGAGCTGTTTTTT. Translation gives CASGAQTVTTGELFF. The complete variable domain, with remaining parts taken from reference TRBV7-2 and TRBJ2-2, reads GAGVSQSPSNKVTEKGKDVELRCDPISGHTALYWYRQSLGQGLEFLIYFQGNSAPDKSGLPSDRFSAERTGGSVSTLTIQRTQQEDSAVYLCASGAQTVTTGELFFGEGSRLTVL.

This rearrangement joins TRBV10-2 to TRBJ2-2; TRBD2 aligns across 8 bases. Germline assignment: CDR1 WSHSY and CDR2 SAAADI. The J segment lost 4 bases and the V segment lost 6 bases, leaving 10 bases of the junction unmatched. This CDR3 contains 16 residues. CDR3 loop: CASSQDPGRATGELFF. The CDR3 DNA reads TGCGCCAGCAGCCAAGATCCCGGGAGGGCCACCGGGGAGCTGTTTTTT.

This clonotype has ten or more counts. The chain carries TRBV2 and TRBJ1-1, with D perhaps matching TRBD1 (5 bases). The V end was cut by 4 bases, the J end by 4 bases, with 13 bases between. The CDR3 runs 14 residues. CDR1 and CDR2 from the germline V gene are SNHLY and FYNNEI. The CDR3 DNA sequence: TGTGCCAGCAGTGGGGGACGATTTTCCACTGAAGCTTTCTTT. Residues: CASSGGRFSTEAFF.

This clonotype came up many times. The chain has TRBV20-1 and TRBJ2-7; D unclear. Germline V CDR1 and CDR2: DFQATT, SNEGSKA (reference sequence). V lost 0 bases, J lost 3 bases, and 6 bases lay in between. There are 12 residues in the CDR3. The CDR3 protein is CSAREGIYEQYF. The CDR3 DNA sequence: TGCAGTGCTAGAGAGGGTATCTACGAGCAGTACTTC.

This clonotype was seen many times. The V and J genes are TRBV2 and TRBJ2-7; no clear D. Deletions cut 6 bases from V and 2 bases from J, with 14 bases between. Germline V gives CDR1 SNHLY, CDR2 FYNNEI. The CDR3 has 14 amino acids. The CDR3 here is CASRRSSATYEQYF. CDR3 in DNA: TGTGCCAGCAGACGATCAAGCGCGACCTACGAGCAGTACTTC.

This clonotype was seen only a few times. The CDR3 coding sequence is TGTGCCAGCAGCTTAGCGAGTTTTAAGGACACTGAAGCTTTCTTT. Translation: CASSLASFKDTEAFF. The V call is TRBV7-4, the J call TRBJ1-1; no firm D call. This CDR3 is built from 15 residues. Deletions cut 0 bases from V and 3 bases from J, with 11 bases between. The germline CDR1 and CDR2 sequences are SGHVT and SQSDAQ.

Regarding this clonotype: A much larger clone differs by one base, so this may be a read error. CDR3 sequence reads: CASSLAGIDGYTF. The CDR3 DNA is TGTGCCAGCAGCTTAGCGGGTATCGACGGCTACACCTTC. V is TRBV7-8 and J is TRBJ1-2; D gene uncertain. Trimming cost V 0 bases and J 8 bases, with 10 bases left between them. Germline lookup yields CDR1 SGHVS and CDR2 FQNEAQ. The CDR3 contains 13 residues.

This chain connects TRBV7-3 to TRBJ2-5; 7 bases are shared with TRBD2. V trimming: 0 bases; J trimming: 0 bases; junction bases outside the gene matches: 1. Per the germline V gene, CDR1 is SGHTA and CDR2 is FQGTGA. The CDR3 loop spans 15 amino acids. Here the CDR3 reads CASSLTAGDQETQYF. The DNA of the CDR3 is TGTGCCAGCAGCTTAACGGCGGGGGACCAAGAGACCCAGTACTTC.

The chain employs TRBV20-1 and TRBJ2-5; weak D call: TRBD1 (6 bases). Trimming removed 7 bases at V and 1 base at J, with 16 bases between. This CDR3 contains 14 residues. CDR1 is DFQATT, CDR2 SNEGSKA, per germline (reference sequence). Here the CDR3 DNA reads TGCAGTGGGGGGCGCCAAGCTCCCCAAGAGACCCAGTACTTC. Its protein product is CSGGRQAPQETQYF.

To note about this clonotype: Given a much more abundant clone one base away, this may be a read error. This rearrangement joins TRBV6-6 to TRBJ2-7, with D uncertain. Trimming stripped 4 bases from V and 6 bases from J, with 13 bases between. Germline V gene lookup returns CDR1 MNHNY and CDR2 SVGAGI (reference sequence). CDR3 size: 13 residues. The CDR3: CASSLALWAEQYF. The CDR3 DNA follows: TGTGCCAGCAGTTTAGCCCTATGGGCCGAGCAGTACTTC.

This clonotype turned up a few times. The chain combines TRBV30 with TRBJ1-1; D unresolved. This CDR3 contains 13 residues. Looked up from germline, CDR1 is GTSNPN and CDR2 is SVGIG (reference sequence). V was clipped by 2 bases and J by 2 bases, with 9 bases between them. The CDR3 bases are TGTGCCTGGAGTACACAGAGAAACACTGAAGCTTTCTTT. It codes for CAWSTQRNTEAFF.

The chain links TRBV10-3 to TRBJ1-5; 8 positions agree with TRBD1. Trimming cost V 6 bases and J 11 bases; bases outside gene matches: 12. The germline V gene encodes CDR1 ENHRY and CDR2 SYGVKD. This CDR3 contains 14 residues. The DNA for the CDR3 is TGTGCCATCAGGACAGGGGTTGACCAAGAGACCCAGCATTTT. Its translation: CAIRTGVDQETQHF.

This clonotype was recorded at least ten times. The rearrangement uses TRBV20-1 and TRBJ1-1; possibly TRBD1 for D (5 bases). Trimming removed 5 bases from V and 7 bases from J, with 11 bases in between. The CDR3 is 11 amino acids. The V gene's germline CDR1 is DFQATT and CDR2 SNEGSKA (reference sequence). This CDR3 reads CSARQRGEAFF. As DNA, the CDR3 is TGCAGTGCTCGACAGAGGGGTGAAGCTTTCTTT.

The CDR3 DNA reads as TGTGCCAGCAGCCCAGAACTAGCGCCACAAGAGAAAGAGACCCAGTACTTC. Translation: CASSPELAPQEKETQYF. The gene calls are TRBV7-9 and TRBJ2-5, with 7 bases fitting TRBD2. Germline CDR1 reads SEHNR; CDR2 reads FQNEAQ (reference sequence). This CDR3 is 17 amino acids long. J lost 3 bases, V lost 5 bases, and 15 bases had no gene match.

This clonotype was found many times. The rearrangement uses TRBV24-1 and TRBJ1-2, with TRBD1 matching 8 bases. Germline CDR1 KGHDR, CDR2 SFDVKD. Trimming at V came to 3 bases and at J to 5 bases, leaving 4 bases not matched to a gene. The CDR3 runs 14 residues. The chain's CDR3 is CATSDTRQGYGYTF. CDR3 sequence (DNA): TGTGCCACCAGTGATACCCGACAGGGGTATGGCTACACCTTC.

V is TRBV2 and J is TRBJ1-1, with a weak D call TRBD1 (6 bases). The V gene's germline CDR1 is SNHLY and CDR2 FYNNEI. The CDR3 runs to 12 residues. Trimming pared 6 bases from V and 7 bases from J, leaving 12 bases between. CDR3 loop: CASRAGVGEAFF. The CDR3 coding sequence is TGTGCCAGCAGGGCAGGGGTCGGTGAAGCTTTCTTT.

Details on this clonotype: Just one base apart from a much larger clone, this may be a read error. Because the CDR3 is missing its conserved closing phenylalanine or tryptophan, this is likely a read error. No DNA is shown, since the ends of the CDR3 on it are uncertain; the CDR3 is the one TCRdb lists. The chain employs TRBV29-1 and TRBJ2-7; the DNA was not used to check the table's D call, TRBD2. Germline V gives CDR1 SQVTM, CDR2 ANQGSEA. The CDR3 has 12 residues if both end residues are counted. The CDR3 loop reads CSVREDPLPPYL.

J is TRBJ1-5 and V is TRBV20-1; no firm D call. The CDR3 loop spans 13 amino acids. Trimming took 2 bases from V and 5 from J, leaving 10 bases between them. The germline V gene encodes CDR1 DFQATT and CDR2 SNEGSKA (reference sequence). In DNA form, the CDR3 reads TGCAGTGCTAGAAGGGATTTAGATCAGCCCCAGCATTTT. It yields the protein CSARRDLDQPQHF.

For this clonotype: One base away lies a much larger clone, so this may be a sequencing read error. This chain joins TRBV20-1 and TRBJ2-5; 7 bases are shared with TRBD1. This CDR3 is 13 amino acids long. Germline CDR1 and CDR2: DFQATT and SNEGSKA (reference sequence). The CDR3, as DNA: TGCAGTGCTCTGGGACAGACCCAAGGGACCCAGTACTTC. It translates to CSALGQTQGTQYF.

Points on this clonotype: Since no conserved phenylalanine or tryptophan closes the CDR3, a read error is the likely cause. Because the CDR3's place on the DNA is in doubt, the DNA is left out and the CDR3 is given as listed by TCRdb. The chain joins TRBV29-1 to TRBJ2-1; the table assigns TRBD2, which was not confirmed against the DNA. The CDR3 comprises 10 residues, both ends counted. Germline V gene sequence: CDR1 SQVTM, CDR2 ANQGSEA. The CDR3 region is CSVVGGGRNT.

As regards this clonotype: A clone one base away is much larger, so this may be a read error. The V call is TRBV9, the J call TRBJ1-1, with 10 bases lining up with TRBD1. The CDR3 contains 14 residues. V lost 7 bases, J lost 6 bases, and 9 bases stayed unmatched. Germline assignment: CDR1 SGDLS and CDR2 YYNGEE. The CDR3 sequence is CASRAIGTGAEAFF. The CDR3 DNA reads as TGTGCCAGCCGCGCCATCGGGACAGGGGCTGAAGCTTTCTTT.

This clonotype has a handful of counts. This chain connects TRBV13 to TRBJ2-7, with TRBD1 matching 7 bases. J was trimmed by 2 bases and V by 6 bases; bases with no gene match: 10. This CDR3 spans 15 amino acids. Germline CDR1 PRHDT, CDR2 FYEKMQ (reference sequence). This chain's CDR3 is CASSSVRQGAYEQYF. The CDR3 nucleotides read TGTGCCAGCAGTTCGGTAAGACAGGGAGCCTACGAGCAGTACTTC.

The sample holds a few counts of this clonotype. This clone may be a read error of a much larger clone one base away. The rearrangement links TRBV20-1 to TRBJ1-2, with a possible D match to TRBD1 (5 bases). The CDR3 consists of 13 residues. In germline, CDR1 is DFQATT, CDR2 SNEGSKA (reference sequence). The CDR3 DNA is TGCAGTGCCACAGGCGGTTTGGACTATGGCCACACCTTC. Encoded protein: CSATGGLDYGHTF.

This clonotype was observed many times. V is TRBV19 and J is TRBJ1-1; no reliable D call. This CDR3 region has 17 residues. Germline V gene data show CDR1 as LNHDA and CDR2 as SQIVND (reference sequence). The V end was cut by 8 bases, the J end by 1 base, with 23 bases between. The CDR3 is CASQGITRRTANTEAFF. The DNA of the CDR3 is TGTGCCAGTCAAGGGATTACAAGACGGACCGCGAACACTGAAGCTTTCTTT.

This clonotype was counted a few times. The chain has TRBV9 and TRBJ1-5; no firm D call. V lost 0 bases and J 6 bases, leaving 10 bases between the germline ends. Germline V gene lookup returns CDR1 SGDLS and CDR2 YYNGEE. The CDR3 length is 14 residues. The CDR3 here is CASSVARSGQPQHF. The CDR3 coding sequence is TGTGCCAGCAGCGTAGCCAGGTCGGGTCAGCCCCAGCATTTT. Filled out from reference TRBV9 and TRBJ1-5, the complete variable domain reads DSGVTQTPKHLITATGQRVTLRCSPRSGDLSVYWYQQSLDQGLQFLIQYYNGEERAKGNILERFSAQQFPDLHSELNLSSLELGDSALYFCASSVARSGQPQHFGDGTRLSIL.

In this sample, this clonotype turned up many times. The CDR3 region is CASSLVKIGDEQYF. As DNA, the CDR3 is TGCGCCAGCAGCTTGGTGAAAATCGGGGACGAGCAGTACTTC. The V gene is TRBV5-1, the J gene TRBJ2-7; D possibly corresponds to TRBD2 (5 bases). CDR1 and CDR2 from the germline V gene are SGHRS and YFSETQ. The V end lost 0 bases, the J end lost 5 bases, and 12 bases lay between the germline ends. CDR3 length: 14 amino acids.

Note on this clonotype: A read error may be the cause here, since a much bigger clone is one base away. The chain carries TRBV2 and TRBJ2-7; D remains unclear. Per germline, CDR1 SNHLY and CDR2 FYNNEI. The CDR3 length is 15 residues. The CDR3 sequence is CAGSANRLLMYEQYF. CDR3 DNA: TGTGCCGGCAGTGCTAACCGACTTTTGATGTACGAGCAGTACTTC.

This clonotype was picked up many times. V is TRBV2 and J is TRBJ2-2; a weak D match, TRBD2 (6 bases). CDR1 SNHLY and CDR2 FYNNEI come from the germline V gene. The CDR3 has 15 residues. Between the trimmed V and J ends, which lost 7 bases and 1 base, there was a span of 13 bases. The CDR3 is CASNGRTKNTGELFF. The CDR3 DNA sequence: TGTGCCAGCAATGGACGGACTAAGAACACCGGGGAGCTGTTTTTT.